What follows are 15 T cell receptor beta chains derived from one specimen sequenced in a study of T cell repertoires in cytomegalovirus infection. TCRdb called the reads again in MiXCR, with one record for every CDR3 protein. The sample includes around 74,000 distinct CDR3 sequences, around 3.5% seen only once; the top ten take approximately 5%. The source material was PBMCs. The receptors derive from a human donor in good health (CMV status not recorded). Some clones in this sample may be carry-over from other donors' samples.

There are many counts of this clonotype. Here the CDR3 DNA reads TGCGCCAGCCGAAGGACTAGCGGGGAACAAGAGACCCAGTACTTC. It encodes CASRRTSGEQETQYF. V gene TRBV23-1 combines with J gene TRBJ2-5; the match to TRBD2 covers 12 bases. TRBV23-1 is designated an ORF whose function remains uncertain. There are 15 residues in the CDR3. The V gene end was trimmed by 8 bases and the J gene end by 2 bases; junction bases not matched to a gene: 6.

This clonotype was seen repeatedly, ten times or more. The chain combines TRBV27 with TRBJ1-1, with 11 bases identical to TRBD1. Trimming at V came to 2 bases and at J to 8 bases, leaving 4 bases not matched to a gene. Germline CDR1 reads MNHEY; CDR2 reads SMNVEV (reference sequence). This CDR3 is 14 amino acids long. CDR3 loop: CASSLDRDRGEAFF. The CDR3 bases are TGTGCCAGCAGTTTAGACCGGGACAGGGGGGAAGCTTTCTTT.

This clonotype has at least ten counts. This chain connects TRBV10-3 to TRBJ1-1; D may be TRBD1 (5 bases). This CDR3 is 13 amino acids long. Germline CDR1 is ENHRY and CDR2 is SYGVKD. V lost 8 bases to trimming and J lost 2 bases, with 12 bases between them. CDR3 sequence reads: CAISTELNTEAFF. The CDR3 DNA reads as TGTGCCATCTCGACAGAACTTAACACTGAAGCTTTCTTT.

This clonotype was detected many times. This chain joins TRBV6-5 and TRBJ1-6; 12 bases agree with TRBD1. This CDR3 has 17 residues. From germline, CDR1 is MNHEY and CDR2 SVGAGI. V lost 6 bases, J lost 8 bases, and 11 bases stayed unmatched. The CDR3: CASSRRGTGGADSPLHF. CDR3 coding DNA: TGTGCCAGCAGCCGACGAGGGACAGGGGGCGCCGATTCACCCCTCCACTTT.

This clonotype was seen at least ten times. The gene calls are TRBV6-2 or TRBV6-3 and TRBJ2-7, with no clear D. Germline CDR1 and CDR2: MNHEY and SVGEGT. The CDR3 covers 13 residues. V lost 0 bases and J 6 bases, leaving 9 bases between the germline ends. The CDR3 region is CASSYSPTREQYF. The CDR3 region has the DNA TGTGCCAGCAGTTACTCACCAACTCGCGAGCAGTACTTC.

This clonotype was counted at least ten times. This sequence joins TRBV6-2 or TRBV6-3 and TRBJ2-1, with D perhaps matching TRBD1 or TRBD2 (5 bases each). Trimming cost V 0 bases and J 12 bases, with 18 bases left between them. Germline lookup yields CDR1 MNHEY and CDR2 SVGEGT. This CDR3 has 15 residues. DNA for the CDR3: TGTGCCAGCAGTTACTCATCCGGGACCCACAAAGGGCAGTTCTTC. Translating gives CASSYSSGTHKGQFF.

This clonotype was seen repeatedly, ten times or more. This chain joins TRBV5-1 and TRBJ1-2; D unresolved. Germline CDR1 reads SGHRS; CDR2 reads YFSETQ. V lost 0 bases and J 2 bases, leaving 11 bases between the germline ends. This CDR3 contains 15 residues. The CDR3 DNA sequence: TGCGCCAGCAGCTTGGCTGGCACGACGAACTATGGCTACACCTTC. Protein: CASSLAGTTNYGYTF.

This clonotype was seen more than once but under ten times. A much larger clone differs by one base, so this may be a read error. The chain has TRBV4-2 and TRBJ2-7, with 8 bases fitting TRBD1. The CDR3 spans 15 residues. CDR1 and CDR2 (germline): LGHNA, YNFKEQ. CDR3 sequence reads: CASNQSPGGVGEQYF. CDR3 nucleotide sequence: TGTGCCAGCAACCAAAGTCCAGGGGGCGTGGGAGAGCAGTACTTC.

This clonotype was counted ten times or more. The chain has TRBV7-2 and TRBJ1-4; D possibly corresponds to TRBD1 (5 bases). The germline V and J ends were trimmed by 3 bases and 0 bases, with 11 bases remaining between them. This CDR3 has 16 amino acids. Germline V gives CDR1 SGHTA, CDR2 FQGNSA. Here the CDR3 reads CASSFMTVATNEKLFF. As DNA, the CDR3 is TGTGCCAGCAGCTTCATGACAGTTGCAACTAATGAAAAACTGTTTTTT.

This clonotype has a count of ten or more. The chain is built from TRBV7-8 and TRBJ1-1; D gene ambiguous. V was pared by 2 bases and J by 7 bases, with 8 bases between. This CDR3 is 12 amino acids long. From germline, CDR1 is SGHVS and CDR2 FQNEAQ. CDR3 sequence (DNA): TGTGCCAGCAGCTTATACCAGGTTGAAGCTTTCTTT. This sequence encodes CASSLYQVEAFF. Full variable domain (outside the CDR3, taken from reference TRBV7-8 and TRBJ1-1): GAGVSQSPRYKVAKRGQDVALRCDPISGHVSLFWYQQALGQGPEFLTYFQNEAQLDKSGLPSDRFFAERPEGSVSTLKIQRTQQEDSAVYLCASSLYQVEAFFGQGTRLTVV.

The J gene is TRBJ1-1, the V gene TRBV12-3 or TRBV12-4, with D possibly matching TRBD1 (6 bases). The CDR3 has 11 amino acids. The V gene lost 5 bases and the J gene lost 7 bases, with 8 bases spanning the gap. The CDR3 loop is CASSRTVEAFF. The CDR3 DNA follows: TGTGCCAGCAGTAGGACAGTTGAAGCTTTCTTT.

This clonotype has ten or more counts. This sequence joins TRBV28 and TRBJ2-5; D gene unclear. V lost 7 bases and J 6 bases, leaving 12 bases between the germline ends. The CDR3 has 12 residues. In germline, CDR1 is MDHEN, CDR2 SYDVKM. The CDR3 region is CASNVGSQTQYF. DNA of the CDR3: TGTGCCAGCAACGTTGGCTCCCAGACCCAGTACTTC.

The table lists this clonotype with a few counts. This chain links TRBV7-9 with TRBJ1-2; the D gene is possibly TRBD1 (5 bases). CDR1 and CDR2 from the germline V gene are SEHNR and FQNEAQ (reference sequence). V lost 5 bases, J lost 2 bases, and 15 bases lay in between. The CDR3 spans 15 residues. This CDR3 is CASSPVVGTNYGYTF. The CDR3 DNA follows: TGTGCCAGCAGCCCAGTCGTAGGGACGAACTATGGCTACACCTTC.

This clonotype was found many times. The chain carries TRBV5-4 and TRBJ1-6; D is unresolved. The germline V gene has CDR1 SGHNT and CDR2 YYREEE (reference sequence). V lost 3 bases and J lost 6, with 13 bases in between. CDR3 size: 15 residues. DNA for the CDR3: TGTGCCAGCAGCTCGGCGAGGATCACTAATTCACCCCTCCACTTT. As protein: CASSSARITNSPLHF.

Many counts were recorded for this clonotype. The chain combines TRBV10-3 with TRBJ2-1, with 8 bases matching TRBD2. Per the germline V gene, CDR1 is ENHRY and CDR2 is SYGVKD. J gave up 5 bases and V 3 bases, and 3 bases lay outside the gene matches. The CDR3 runs 14 residues. CDR3 sequence (DNA): TGTGCCATCAGTGAAAGCGGGGGAAACAATGAGCAGTTCTTC. Protein sequence: CAISESGGNNEQFF.